This note documents a single T cell receptor beta chain sequence. Its antigen is unidentified. Using RNA transcripts, the TCR beta CDR3 regions were amplified. First-round RT-PCR relied on HTBI primers, and a second-round multiplex PCR came next. TCRdb used MiXCR to reprocess the multiplex PCR reads, holding one entry per CDR3 protein. The sample lists over a million distinct CDR3 sequences; less than 45% were seen once. Hyperthyroidism patients, aged 18 to 65, were newly diagnosed, under 2 months' duration. Other autoimmune diseases, uncontrolled infections, pregnancy or lactation ruled patients out of participation. This sample is drawn from a study of Graves' ophthalmopathy and Graves' hyperthyroidism. General study results and limits: Appearing in blood as well were most expanded thyroid clonotypes above 0.001 frequency.

CDR1 and CDR2 (germline): SGHTA, FQGNSA. The length of the CDR3 is 12 residues. Trimming stripped 1 base from V and 8 bases from J, with 8 bases between. The chain combines TRBV7-2 with TRBJ1-2; the D is unclear. Sequencing was done on a sample of peripheral blood or thyroid tissue (not recorded which). The TCR originated in an adult man with Graves' hyperthyroidism. The CDR3 coding sequence is TGTGCCAGCAGCTTAGGGGCATTCGGCTACACCTTC. This translates into CASSLGAFGYTF.